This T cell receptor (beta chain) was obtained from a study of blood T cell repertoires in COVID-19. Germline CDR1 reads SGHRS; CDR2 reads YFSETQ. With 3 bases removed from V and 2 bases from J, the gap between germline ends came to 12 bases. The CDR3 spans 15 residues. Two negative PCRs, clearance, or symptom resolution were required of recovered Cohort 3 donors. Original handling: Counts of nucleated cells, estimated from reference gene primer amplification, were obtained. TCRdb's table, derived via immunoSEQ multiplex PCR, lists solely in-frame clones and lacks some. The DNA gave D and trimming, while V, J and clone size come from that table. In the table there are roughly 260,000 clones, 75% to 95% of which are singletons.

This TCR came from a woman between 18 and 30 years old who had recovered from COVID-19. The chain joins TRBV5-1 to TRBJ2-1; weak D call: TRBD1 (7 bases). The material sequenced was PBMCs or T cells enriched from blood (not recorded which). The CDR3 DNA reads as TGCGCCAGCAGCTCCGGGGGACAGACCTACAATGAGCAGTTCTTC. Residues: CASSSGGQTYNEQFF.